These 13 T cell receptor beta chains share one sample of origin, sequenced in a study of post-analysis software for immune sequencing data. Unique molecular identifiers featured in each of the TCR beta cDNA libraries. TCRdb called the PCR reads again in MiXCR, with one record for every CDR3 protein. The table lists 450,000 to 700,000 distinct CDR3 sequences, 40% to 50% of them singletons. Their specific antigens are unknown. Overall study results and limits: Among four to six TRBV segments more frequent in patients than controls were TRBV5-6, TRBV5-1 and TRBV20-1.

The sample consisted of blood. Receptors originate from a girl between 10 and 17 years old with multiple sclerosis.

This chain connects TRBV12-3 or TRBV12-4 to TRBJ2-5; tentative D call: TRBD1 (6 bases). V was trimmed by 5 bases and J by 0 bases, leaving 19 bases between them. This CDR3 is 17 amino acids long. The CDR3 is CASSPGQTNHHQETQYF. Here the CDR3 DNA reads TGTGCCAGCAGTCCGGGACAAACAAACCACCACCAAGAGACCCAGTACTTC.

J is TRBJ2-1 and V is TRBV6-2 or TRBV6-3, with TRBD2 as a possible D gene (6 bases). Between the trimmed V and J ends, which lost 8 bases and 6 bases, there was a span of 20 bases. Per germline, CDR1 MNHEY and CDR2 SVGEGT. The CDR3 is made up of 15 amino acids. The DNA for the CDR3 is TGTGCCAGCGCCCCGGGGAGCGGGCGTGGCAATGAGCAGTTCTTC. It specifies CASAPGSGRGNEQFF.

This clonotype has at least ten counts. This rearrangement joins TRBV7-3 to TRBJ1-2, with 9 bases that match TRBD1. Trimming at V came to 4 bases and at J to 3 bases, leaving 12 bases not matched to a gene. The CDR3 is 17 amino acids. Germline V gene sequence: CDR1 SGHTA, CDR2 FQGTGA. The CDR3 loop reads CASSSTTDRGPDYGYTF. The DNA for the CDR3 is TGTGCCAGCAGCTCAACAACGGACAGGGGCCCTGACTATGGCTACACCTTC.

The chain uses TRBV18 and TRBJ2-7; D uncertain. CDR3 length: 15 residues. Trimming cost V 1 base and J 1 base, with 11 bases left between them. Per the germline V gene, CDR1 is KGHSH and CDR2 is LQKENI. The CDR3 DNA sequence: TGTGCCAGCTCACCACGCCAGGTGGGGTCCTACGAGCAGTACTTC. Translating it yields CASSPRQVGSYEQYF.

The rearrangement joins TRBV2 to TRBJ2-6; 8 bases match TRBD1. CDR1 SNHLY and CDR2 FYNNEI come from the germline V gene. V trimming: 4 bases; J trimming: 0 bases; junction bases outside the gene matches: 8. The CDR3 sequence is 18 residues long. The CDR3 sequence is CASSVEDRANSGANVLTF. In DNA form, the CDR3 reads TGTGCCAGCAGTGTGGAGGACAGGGCAAACTCTGGGGCCAACGTCCTGACTTTC.

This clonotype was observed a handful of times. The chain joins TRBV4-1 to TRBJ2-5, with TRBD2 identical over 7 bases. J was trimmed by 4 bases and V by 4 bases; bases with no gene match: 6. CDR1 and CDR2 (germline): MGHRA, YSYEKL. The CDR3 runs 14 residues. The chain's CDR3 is CASSLTSVGETQYF. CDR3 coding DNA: TGCGCCAGCAGCCTAACTAGCGTCGGAGAGACCCAGTACTTC.

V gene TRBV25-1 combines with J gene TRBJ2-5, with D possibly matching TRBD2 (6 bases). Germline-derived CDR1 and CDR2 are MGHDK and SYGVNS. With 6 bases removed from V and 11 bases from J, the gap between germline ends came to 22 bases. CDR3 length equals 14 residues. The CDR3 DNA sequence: TGTGCCAGCAGAGGGGACTCGATCTACAATGAGCAGTACTTC. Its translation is CASRGDSIYNEQYF.

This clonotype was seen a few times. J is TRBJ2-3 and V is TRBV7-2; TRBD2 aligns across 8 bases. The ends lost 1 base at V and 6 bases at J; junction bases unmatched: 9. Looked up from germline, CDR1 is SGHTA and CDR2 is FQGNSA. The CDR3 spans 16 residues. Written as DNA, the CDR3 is TGTGCCAGCAGCTTAGAGCGGCGGGGGGCGTCCGATACGCAGTATTTT. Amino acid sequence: CASSLERRGASDTQYF.

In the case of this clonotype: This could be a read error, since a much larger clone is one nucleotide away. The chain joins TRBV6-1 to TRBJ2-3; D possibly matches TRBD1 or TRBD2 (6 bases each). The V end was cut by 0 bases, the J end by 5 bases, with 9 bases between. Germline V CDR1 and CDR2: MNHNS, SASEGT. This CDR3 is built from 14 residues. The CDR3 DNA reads TGTGCCAGCAGTGAAGCGGGGGGCATAGATACGCAGTATTTT. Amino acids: CASSEAGGIDTQYF.

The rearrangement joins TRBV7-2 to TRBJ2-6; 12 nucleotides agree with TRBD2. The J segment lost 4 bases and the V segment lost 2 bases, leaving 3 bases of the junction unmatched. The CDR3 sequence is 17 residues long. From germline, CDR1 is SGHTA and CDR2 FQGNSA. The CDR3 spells CASSLSLAGGGANVLTF. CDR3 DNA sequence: TGTGCCAGCAGCTTATCACTAGCGGGAGGAGGGGCCAACGTCCTGACTTTC.

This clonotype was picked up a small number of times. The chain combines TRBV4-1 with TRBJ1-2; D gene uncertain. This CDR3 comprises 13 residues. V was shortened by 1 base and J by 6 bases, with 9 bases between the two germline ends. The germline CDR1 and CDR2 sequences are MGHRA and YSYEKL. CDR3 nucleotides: TGCGCCAGCAGCCAAGGAGGCAGGAATGGCTACACCTTC. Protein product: CASSQGGRNGYTF.

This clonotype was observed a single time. CDR3 bases: TGTGCCAGCAGGGCTAGCGGGGCCCCAATCTACGAGCAGTACTTC. Translating gives CASRASGAPIYEQYF. The chain has TRBV12-3 or TRBV12-4 and TRBJ2-7, with 9 bases lining up with TRBD2. This CDR3 region has 15 residues. The V gene end was trimmed by 6 bases and the J gene end by 3 bases; junction bases not matched to a gene: 9.

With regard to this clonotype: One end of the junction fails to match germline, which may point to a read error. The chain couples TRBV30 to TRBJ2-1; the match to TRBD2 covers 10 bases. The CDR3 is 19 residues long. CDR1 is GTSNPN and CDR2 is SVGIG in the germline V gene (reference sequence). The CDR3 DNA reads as TGTGCATGGAGTCGTGGGTCCAGCGGGAGGGCCGGGTCCTACAATGAGCAGTTCTTC. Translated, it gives CAWSRGSSGRAGSYNEQFF.